This entry is about one TCR beta chain. The antigen remains undetermined. Read data end 3 residues before the CDR3 end; the end is taken from the germline J gene. CDR3 length equals 15 residues. V lost 4 bases to trimming and J lost 2 bases, with 9 bases between them. Per germline, CDR1 LNHDA and CDR2 SQIVND (reference sequence). This record comes from a study of T cell clonality in common variable immunodeficiency. The study, taken as a whole, reports: Reportedly, TCR beta sequences from common variable immunodeficiency showed fewer deletions and N-nucleotide insertions.

Assay: immunoSEQ multiplex PCR; the TCRdb copy retains only in-frame clones and omits some. Its listing shows 6,500 to 8,500 clones. Both groups were predominantly of Caucasian heritage. No CVID subject was ill or on immunomodulatory drugs when sampled. The V gene is TRBV19, the J gene TRBJ2-6; no firm D call. Sequencing was done on a sample of peripheral blood mononuclear cells. The receptor was derived from a human donor with common variable immunodeficiency. CDR3 DNA (partial): TGTGCCAGTAGTACGGTACTCGCTGGGGCCAACGTC. Translation: CASSTVLAGANV. The complete CDR3 protein is CASSTVLAGANVLTF.